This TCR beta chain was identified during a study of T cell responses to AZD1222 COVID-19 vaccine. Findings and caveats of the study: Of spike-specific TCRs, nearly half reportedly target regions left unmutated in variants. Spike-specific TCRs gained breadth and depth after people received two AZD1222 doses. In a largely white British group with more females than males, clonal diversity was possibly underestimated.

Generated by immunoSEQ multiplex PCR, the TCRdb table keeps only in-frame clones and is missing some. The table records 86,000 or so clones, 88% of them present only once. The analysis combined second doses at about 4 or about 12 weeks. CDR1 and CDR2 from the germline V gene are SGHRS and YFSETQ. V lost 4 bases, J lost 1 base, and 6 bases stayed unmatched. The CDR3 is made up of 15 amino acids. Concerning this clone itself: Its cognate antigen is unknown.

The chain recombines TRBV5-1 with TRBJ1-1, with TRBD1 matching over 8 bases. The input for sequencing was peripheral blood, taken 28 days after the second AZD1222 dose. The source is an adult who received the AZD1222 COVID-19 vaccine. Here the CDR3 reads CASSTGQGANTEAFF. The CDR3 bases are TGCGCCAGCAGCACAGGACAGGGCGCGAACACTGAAGCTTTCTTT.